A selection of T cell receptor beta chains follows, all from one sample in a study of long-term antiretroviral therapy in people with HIV. This table comes from immunoSEQ multiplex PCR, and its TCRdb copy is limited to in-frame clones, with some not included. The data show about 2,500 clones, around 74% seen once. The sample was unsorted PBMCs, taken 0.4 years before starting antiretroviral therapy. The receptors come from a woman aged 40 to 50 with HIV. The CDR3 runs from the conserved cysteine through the conserved F or W. Each record gives: D gene, V gene, clone size, CDR3 length, J gene, CDR3 protein. D genes are given only for firm matches. Only some rows state a clone size, as once, few, many or a class for expanded clones.

D gene: TRBD1
V gene: TRBV9
clone size: .
CDR3 length: 15
J gene: TRBJ2-7
CDR3 protein: CASSVGTGSSYEQYF

D gene: .
V gene: TRBV10-3
clone size: .
CDR3 length: 13
J gene: TRBJ2-5
CDR3 protein: CAISGQSQETQYF

D gene: TRBD2
V gene: TRBV6-5
clone size: .
CDR3 length: 16
J gene: TRBJ2-5
CDR3 protein: CASSYSGGHDAETQYF

D gene: TRBD1
V gene: TRBV29-1
clone size: .
CDR3 length: 15
J gene: TRBJ1-2
CDR3 protein: CSGGDRADPDYGYTF

D gene: .
V gene: TRBV7-9
clone size: few
CDR3 length: 15
J gene: TRBJ2-7
CDR3 protein: CASSLDRGQGYEQYF

D gene: .
V gene: TRBV7-9
clone size: once
CDR3 length: 13
J gene: TRBJ1-1
CDR3 protein: CASSLGENTEAFF

D gene: TRBD1
V gene: TRBV19
clone size: few
CDR3 length: 13
J gene: TRBJ2-1
CDR3 protein: CASMMTGGNEQFF

D gene: .
V gene: TRBV5-4
clone size: few
CDR3 length: 13
J gene: TRBJ1-2
CDR3 protein: CASSLERALGYTF

D gene: .
V gene: TRBV28
clone size: .
CDR3 length: 13
J gene: TRBJ2-7
CDR3 protein: CASSLNSGYEQYF

D gene: .
V gene: TRBV7-2
clone size: .
CDR3 length: 18
J gene: TRBJ2-2
CDR3 protein: CASSSYATGRGNTGELFF

D gene: .
V gene: TRBV18
clone size: once
CDR3 length: 15
J gene: TRBJ2-2
CDR3 protein: CASSLGTENTGELFF

D gene: .
V gene: TRBV7-6
clone size: .
CDR3 length: 12
J gene: TRBJ2-7
CDR3 protein: CASSLEGNEQYF

D gene: TRBD2
V gene: TRBV14
clone size: .
CDR3 length: 14
J gene: TRBJ2-1
CDR3 protein: CASSRRDYYNEQFF

D gene: .
V gene: TRBV6-6
clone size: few
CDR3 length: 14
J gene: TRBJ2-7
CDR3 protein: CASSFDAGMSEQYF

D gene: TRBD2
V gene: TRBV11-3
clone size: .
CDR3 length: 15
J gene: TRBJ2-1
CDR3 protein: CASSPGLAGGNEQFF

D gene: TRBD1
V gene: TRBV19
clone size: .
CDR3 length: 14
J gene: TRBJ1-1
CDR3 protein: CASSIGQGATEAFF

D gene: .
V gene: TRBV30
clone size: .
CDR3 length: 12
J gene: TRBJ1-1
CDR3 protein: CAWSGLLGEAFF

D gene: .
V gene: TRBV5-4
clone size: .
CDR3 length: 15
J gene: TRBJ1-1
CDR3 protein: CASSFLTEKNTEAFF

D gene: .
V gene: TRBV6-5
clone size: .
CDR3 length: 12
J gene: TRBJ1-3
CDR3 protein: CASRSSGNTIYF

D gene: .
V gene: TRBV30
clone size: .
CDR3 length: 14
J gene: TRBJ2-3
CDR3 protein: CAWSFGGTADTQYF

D gene: .
V gene: TRBV6-6
clone size: .
CDR3 length: 14
J gene: TRBJ2-7
CDR3 protein: CASSYTDGLYEQYF

D gene: .
V gene: TRBV7-8
clone size: .
CDR3 length: 16
J gene: TRBJ2-6
CDR3 protein: CASSLQPLPGANVLTF

D gene: .
V gene: TRBV5-4
clone size: .
CDR3 length: 13
J gene: TRBJ2-6
CDR3 protein: CASSSQGLNVLTF

D gene: .
V gene: TRBV5-4
clone size: once
CDR3 length: 14
J gene: TRBJ1-2
CDR3 protein: CASSFPGGNYGYTF

D gene: .
V gene: TRBV6-1
clone size: .
CDR3 length: 15
J gene: TRBJ2-1
CDR3 protein: CASRERVVSYNEQFF

D gene: .
V gene: TRBV29-1
clone size: .
CDR3 length: 16
J gene: TRBJ1-1
CDR3 protein: CSAKGAGIQRNTEAFF

D gene: TRBD1
V gene: TRBV5-1
clone size: once
CDR3 length: 14
J gene: TRBJ2-5
CDR3 protein: CASWTGGGGETQYF

D gene: .
V gene: TRBV6-1
clone size: few
CDR3 length: 16
J gene: TRBJ1-2
CDR3 protein: CASSETHGSRAYGYTF

D gene: .
V gene: TRBV7-9
clone size: .
CDR3 length: 12
J gene: TRBJ1-1
CDR3 protein: CASSPTGTEAFF

D gene: .
V gene: TRBV27
clone size: once
CDR3 length: 12
J gene: TRBJ1-1
CDR3 protein: CASSWVLRMAFF

D gene: TRBD2
V gene: TRBV4-1
clone size: .
CDR3 length: 18
J gene: TRBJ2-3
CDR3 protein: CASNLREGTRPLTDTQYF

D gene: TRBD2
V gene: TRBV2
clone size: .
CDR3 length: 15
J gene: TRBJ2-2
CDR3 protein: CASSEGLTNTGELFF

D gene: TRBD2
V gene: TRBV19
clone size: .
CDR3 length: 17
J gene: TRBJ2-5
CDR3 protein: CASSRLSGRILQETQYF

D gene: TRBD2
V gene: TRBV4-2
clone size: .
CDR3 length: 16
J gene: TRBJ2-1
CDR3 protein: CASSQGSGNSYNEQFF

D gene: .
V gene: TRBV7-2
clone size: .
CDR3 length: 15
J gene: TRBJ1-1
CDR3 protein: CASSPFPRGNTEAFF

D gene: TRBD1
V gene: TRBV9
clone size: .
CDR3 length: 16
J gene: TRBJ1-3
CDR3 protein: CASSVAGTEGGNTIYF

D gene: .
V gene: TRBV29-1
clone size: once
CDR3 length: 13
J gene: TRBJ2-7
CDR3 protein: CSVESGQDYEQYF

D gene: .
V gene: TRBV27
clone size: few
CDR3 length: 15
J gene: TRBJ2-2
CDR3 protein: CASSLLPQGTGELFF

D gene: .
V gene: TRBV10-3
clone size: .
CDR3 length: 14
J gene: TRBJ2-1
CDR3 protein: CAISESRGANEQFF

D gene: TRBD2
V gene: TRBV10-3
clone size: .
CDR3 length: 14
J gene: TRBJ2-7
CDR3 protein: CAIRDGRGGYEQYF

D gene: .
V gene: TRBV19
clone size: few
CDR3 length: 13
J gene: TRBJ2-2
CDR3 protein: CASSMVVPGELFF

D gene: .
V gene: TRBV21-1
clone size: .
CDR3 length: 17
J gene: TRBJ2-2
CDR3 protein: CASSLGTPFSNTGELFF

D gene: .
V gene: TRBV28
clone size: .
CDR3 length: 12
J gene: TRBJ2-1
CDR3 protein: CASSLSGDEQFF

D gene: .
V gene: TRBV6-5
clone size: few
CDR3 length: 15
J gene: TRBJ1-4
CDR3 protein: CASSSFPGWDEKLFF

D gene: .
V gene: TRBV6-5
clone size: .
CDR3 length: 13
J gene: TRBJ1-1
CDR3 protein: CASSYWRDTEAFF

D gene: TRBD2
V gene: TRBV9
clone size: .
CDR3 length: 14
J gene: TRBJ2-1
CDR3 protein: CASSVAGRVNEQFF

D gene: .
V gene: TRBV9
clone size: .
CDR3 length: 16
J gene: TRBJ2-7
CDR3 protein: CASSARSGGSVYEQYF

D gene: TRBD2
V gene: TRBV5-1
clone size: .
CDR3 length: 15
J gene: TRBJ2-1
CDR3 protein: CASSFTTSGNNEQFF

D gene: TRBD1
V gene: TRBV5-6
clone size: .
CDR3 length: 13
J gene: TRBJ1-5
CDR3 protein: CASSLGGGQPQHF

D gene: .
V gene: TRBV6-6
clone size: .
CDR3 length: 13
J gene: TRBJ2-7
CDR3 protein: CASSPRTAGEQYF

D gene: .
V gene: TRBV4-3
clone size: .
CDR3 length: 12
J gene: TRBJ1-1
CDR3 protein: CASSQGRTEAFF

D gene: TRBD1
V gene: TRBV28
clone size: .
CDR3 length: 14
J gene: TRBJ1-1
CDR3 protein: CASSRTGMNTEAFF

D gene: TRBD2
V gene: TRBV7-2
clone size: few
CDR3 length: 18
J gene: TRBJ2-7
CDR3 protein: CASSFTTGTSWKGYEQYF

D gene: TRBD2
V gene: TRBV7-2
clone size: .
CDR3 length: 13
J gene: TRBJ2-7
CDR3 protein: CASRLASSYEQYF

D gene: .
V gene: TRBV6-1
clone size: .
CDR3 length: 15
J gene: TRBJ2-3
CDR3 protein: CASRGPGGGTDTQYF

D gene: TRBD1
V gene: TRBV15
clone size: .
CDR3 length: 16
J gene: TRBJ2-3
CDR3 protein: CATSRALDRAADTQYF

D gene: TRBD2
V gene: TRBV7-9
clone size: once
CDR3 length: 17
J gene: TRBJ2-1
CDR3 protein: CASSPGLAGEYINEQFF

D gene: .
V gene: TRBV7-8
clone size: .
CDR3 length: 17
J gene: TRBJ2-7
CDR3 protein: CASSPLAGTRAVREQYF

D gene: .
V gene: TRBV28
clone size: .
CDR3 length: 14
J gene: TRBJ2-7
CDR3 protein: CASSFERASYEQYF

D gene: TRBD1
V gene: TRBV11-2
clone size: .
CDR3 length: 15
J gene: TRBJ1-4
CDR3 protein: CASSSTGSANEKLFF